These 20 T cell receptor beta chains were sequenced from one sample in a study of CD4+ T cells in melanoma. Measured with immunoSEQ multiplex PCR; TCRdb has only the in-frame clones, and not every one. Here the sample spans some 7,100 clones, around 50% being singletons. The source material was cells from a culture (not recorded whether cultured in vitro). Receptors originate from a human donor with melanoma.

This clone was observed a handful of times. The chain is built from TRBV4-1 and TRBJ2-3; D gene uncertain. V dropped 0 bases and J dropped 0 bases, with 4 bases sitting between them. Germline CDR1 reads MGHRA; CDR2 reads YSYEKL. This CDR3 has 14 residues. The CDR3 DNA reads as TGCGCCAGCAGCCAAGAGGGGAGCACAGATACGCAGTATTTT. The encoded protein is CASSQEGSTDTQYF.

There are a few counts of this clone. The CDR3 spells CASSDPSGNTEAFF. The CDR3 nucleotides read TGCGCCAGCAGTGACCCCTCAGGGAACACTGAAGCTTTCTTT. The J gene is TRBJ1-1, the V gene TRBV10-2; D ambiguous. The CDR3 sequence is 14 residues long. Germline V gene data show CDR1 as WSHSY and CDR2 as SAAADI. Trimming left V 3 bases short and J 1 base short, with 9 bases between.

This clone was counted only a few times. The CDR3 region is CATSRDSAGPRSPLHF. In DNA form, the CDR3 reads TGTGCCACCAGCAGAGACTCGGCAGGGCCCCGTTCACCCCTCCACTTT. The rearrangement links TRBV15 to TRBJ1-6, with TRBD1 as a possible D gene (5 bases). V was trimmed by 0 bases and J by 9 bases, leaving 15 bases between them. The germline gives CDR1 LNHNV, CDR2 YYDKDF (reference sequence). CDR3 size: 16 residues.

The rearrangement joins TRBV27 to TRBJ1-4; unclear D gene. Trimming cost V 4 bases and J 5 bases, with 14 bases left between them. CDR3 length equals 15 residues. Germline CDR1 reads MNHEY; CDR2 reads SMNVEV (reference sequence). CDR3 amino acids: CASSSRRVGNEKLFF. CDR3 DNA sequence: TGTGCCAGCAGTTCCCGACGAGTAGGGAATGAAAAACTGTTTTTT.

The CDR3 nucleotides are TGTGCCTGGATGAGGGGCACTGAAGCTTTCTTT. Translated: CAWMRGTEAFF. The chain employs TRBV30 and TRBJ1-1, with D tentatively TRBD1 (5 bases). Trimming took 4 bases from V and 4 from J, leaving 7 bases between them. Germline values: CDR1 GTSNPN, CDR2 SVGIG (reference sequence). The CDR3 is made up of 11 amino acids.

The chain is built from TRBV5-4 and TRBJ2-1; D remains ambiguous. CDR1 SGHNT and CDR2 YYREEE come from the germline V gene (reference sequence). V lost 5 bases, J lost 0 bases, and 9 bases lay in between. The CDR3 is 14 amino acids. The CDR3 here is CASRGAGSYNEQFF. CDR3 coding DNA: TGTGCCAGCAGGGGCGCAGGCTCCTACAATGAGCAGTTCTTC.

J is TRBJ2-7 and V is TRBV19; D is undetermined. The germline gives CDR1 LNHDA, CDR2 SQIVND (reference sequence). The CDR3 contains 13 residues. V lost 4 bases and J 6 bases, leaving 13 bases between the germline ends. In DNA form, the CDR3 reads TGTGCCAGTAGTAACGGCAGGTATGCCGAGCAGTACTTC. The encoded protein is CASSNGRYAEQYF.

V and J are TRBV7-6 and TRBJ1-6; no definite D call. The CDR3 sequence is 13 residues long. The V end lost 3 bases, the J end lost 8 bases, and 8 bases lay between the germline ends. CDR1 is SGHVS and CDR2 is FNYEAQ in the germline V gene. The CDR3 is CASSFNKDSPLHF. Here the CDR3 DNA reads TGTGCCAGCAGCTTCAATAAGGATTCACCCCTCCACTTT.

Written as DNA, the CDR3 is TGTGCCAGCAGGGGAGGGGTAGGGGCTGGGGCCAACGTCCTGACTTTC. This codes for CASRGGVGAGANVLTF. This chain uses TRBV2 with TRBJ2-6, with TRBD2 matching 7 bases. Germline CDR1 reads SNHLY; CDR2 reads FYNNEI. This CDR3 spans 16 amino acids. V trimming: 6 bases; J trimming: 2 bases; junction bases outside the gene matches: 7.

This chain joins TRBV27 and TRBJ2-7, with a tentative D call TRBD2 (6 bases). The CDR3 is 14 residues long. Trimming cost V 3 bases and J 3 bases, with 12 bases left between them. CDR1 is MNHEY, CDR2 SMNVEV, per germline (reference sequence). The CDR3 loop is CASSFRGTRYEQYF. DNA of the CDR3: TGTGCCAGCAGTTTTCGGGGGACGCGCTACGAGCAGTACTTC.

This clone occurred a few times. The V gene is TRBV6-1, the J gene TRBJ1-1; possible D gene TRBD1, 5 bases. CDR1 and CDR2 from the germline V gene are MNHNS and SASEGT. CDR3 length equals 13 residues. V shed 8 bases and J shed 6 bases, with 16 bases lying between them. CDR3 nucleotide sequence: TGTGCCAGCGAGGGCAGGGCGGGGGCTGAAGCTTTCTTT. Translation: CASEGRAGAEAFF.

The chain employs TRBV4-1 and TRBJ1-2; possibly TRBD1 for D (5 bases). V lost 4 bases and J 0 bases, leaving 15 bases between the germline ends. Germline V CDR1 and CDR2: MGHRA, YSYEKL. CDR3 length: 16 amino acids. CDR3 sequence reads: CASSPPLGATNYGYTF. Written as DNA, the CDR3 is TGCGCCAGCAGCCCCCCCCTTGGGGCCACTAACTATGGCTACACCTTC.

The chain uses TRBV30 and TRBJ2-1; no reliable D call. The CDR3 sequence is 12 residues long. Germline CDR1 reads GTSNPN; CDR2 reads SVGIG (reference sequence). V was clipped by 0 bases and J by 10 bases, with 10 bases between them. CDR3 sequence reads: CAWSVSRWEQFF. CDR3 nucleotides: TGTGCCTGGAGTGTTTCGCGATGGGAGCAGTTCTTC. Using reference TRBV30 and TRBJ2-1 for the parts outside the CDR3, the full variable domain is SQTIHQWPATLVQPVGSPLSLECTVEGTSNPNLYWYRQAAGRGLQLLFYSVGIGQISSEVPQNLSASRPQDRQFILSSKKLLLSDSGFYLCAWSVSRWEQFFGPGTRLTVL.

The chain couples TRBV4-1 to TRBJ1-2; D is perhaps TRBD1 (6 bases). The CDR3 contains 17 residues. Germline values: CDR1 MGHRA, CDR2 YSYEKL. V was pared by 0 bases and J by 8 bases, with 22 bases between. The chain's CDR3 is CASSQDDTQGSLEGYTF. The CDR3 bases are TGCGCCAGCAGCCAAGATGATACACAGGGATCCCTCGAGGGCTACACCTTC.

This sequence joins TRBV7-2 and TRBJ2-1; D is undetermined. The CDR3 runs 13 residues. V lost 5 bases and J lost 3, with 8 bases in between. CDR1 is SGHTA and CDR2 is FQGNSA in the germline V gene. The CDR3 nucleotides read TGTGCCAGCAGCCTCAACCGCTACAATGAGCAGTTCTTC. Translation: CASSLNRYNEQFF. Based on the CDR3 plus reference TRBV7-2 and TRBJ2-1, the full variable domain is GAGVSQSPSNKVTEKGKDVELRCDPISGHTALYWYRQSLGQGLEFLIYFQGNSAPDKSGLPSDRFSAERTGGSVSTLTIQRTQQEDSAVYLCASSLNRYNEQFFGPGTRLTVL.

Only a few counts were recorded for this clone. This sequence joins TRBV2 and TRBJ1-2; 9 bases fit TRBD1. V lost 9 bases, J lost 4 bases, and 6 bases stayed unmatched. The CDR3 length is 13 residues. The V gene's germline CDR1 is SNHLY and CDR2 FYNNEI. CDR3 amino acids: CASGQGWGYGYTF. CDR3 in DNA: TGTGCCAGTGGACAGGGGTGGGGCTATGGCTACACCTTC.

The chain is built from TRBV6-5 and TRBJ2-4; 7 bases agree with TRBD1. CDR1 MNHEY and CDR2 SVGAGI come from the germline V gene. V lost 2 bases and J lost 8; bases outside the gene matches: 6. The CDR3 sequence is 14 residues long. CDR3 bases: TGTGCCAGCAGTTACAGGGGGCCTACGGACATTCAGTACTTC. Amino acids: CASSYRGPTDIQYF.

The chain couples TRBV6-1 to TRBJ1-1; the D is unclear. The CDR3 is made up of 13 amino acids. V lost 6 bases to trimming and J lost 3 bases, with 11 bases between them. The germline CDR1 and CDR2 sequences are MNHNS and SASEGT. CDR3 sequence: CASRRQEYTEAFF. CDR3 nucleotides: TGTGCCAGCAGGCGGCAGGAGTACACTGAAGCTTTCTTT.

CDR3 nucleotide sequence: TGTGCCTGGAGTATAAAGCCGACAGGGTTCGAGACCCAGTACTTC. This codes for CAWSIKPTGFETQYF. V and J are TRBV30 and TRBJ2-5; 7 nucleotides match TRBD1. Germline V lookup: CDR1 GTSNPN, CDR2 SVGIG (reference sequence). The V and J ends lost 2 bases and 5 bases, in that order; junction bases with no gene match: 11. CDR3 length: 15 amino acids.

This clone appeared a few times. J is TRBJ2-2 and V is TRBV2, with TRBD2 as a possible D gene (5 bases). The germline gives CDR1 SNHLY, CDR2 FYNNEI. Trimming took off 8 bases at V and 6 bases at J, with 10 bases between the two ends. The CDR3 has 12 residues. CDR3 in amino acids: CASRHGAGELFF. The CDR3 nucleotides read TGTGCCAGCCGTCACGGGGCCGGGGAGCTGTTTTTT.